This T cell receptor beta chain was found in a study of Ad26.COV2.S vaccination and SARS-CoV-2 variants. At the level of the study: Once or twice, 56 days apart, Ad26.COV2.S was delivered intramuscularly.

Germline-derived CDR1 and CDR2 are SNHLY and FYNNEI. This CDR3 contains 14 residues. V was trimmed by 7 bases and J by 1 base, leaving 13 bases between them. This clone has just one count. The protocol was immunoSEQ multiplex PCR, while the TCRdb copy is restricted to in-frame clones and leaves out a portion. The sample gives roughly 420,000 clones, 80% to 90% of which show up once; 2% to 3% is in the top ten. Regarding treatment: 19 received Ad26.COV2.S at low or high dose, single or two shots; about 5 received placebo; per-sample allocation not given. All samples were drawn on day 63, counting from the first vaccine or placebo injection. An Ad26 vector carrying the Wuhan-strain SARS-CoV-2 spike served as the vaccine.

Here the sequenced sample was peripheral blood, taken in a trial of Ad26.COV2.S vaccine versus placebo. V usage is TRBV2 and J usage is TRBJ2-5; maybe TRBD1 (6 bases). The sequence came from a person aged 18-65 years who received the Ad26.COV2.S COVID-19 vaccine or a placebo. The CDR3, as DNA: TGTGCCAGCACCCCCTGGGGGCTCCAAGAGACCCAGTACTTC. Protein product: CASTPWGLQETQYF.